This T cell receptor (beta chain) came from a study of blood T cell repertoires in COVID-19. This clone was recorded only once. Participant-given clinical history determined each cohort assignment. Cohort 3 donors were reported recovered after two negative PCRs, clearance, or symptom resolution. The CDR3 runs to 16 residues. Germline V gene data show CDR1 as MDHEN and CDR2 as SYDVKM. The V and J ends lost 5 bases and 6 bases, in that order; junction bases with no gene match: 11. Repertoires were generated with immunoSEQ multiplex PCR, while TCRdb's copy carries only in-frame clones and drops some. The sample has roughly 190,000 clones, about four fifths seen once; the top ten hold 12%.

This TCR derives from a man in his forties who had recovered from COVID-19. Specimen: PBMCs or T cells enriched from blood (not recorded which). The rearrangement joins TRBV28 to TRBJ2-3, with 10 bases matching TRBD1. As DNA, the CDR3 is TGTGCCAGCAGTGACCCCGGGACAGGGGTACGTGATACGCAGTATTTT. This translates into CASSDPGTGVRDTQYF. Looking up the rest from reference TRBV28 and TRBJ2-3 gives the full variable domain: DVKVTQSSRYLVKRTGEKVFLECVQDMDHENMFWYRQDPGLGLRLIYFSYDVKMKEKGDIPEGYSVSREKKERFSLILESASTNQTSMYLCASSDPGTGVRDTQYFGPGTRLTVL.